A single TCR beta chain is shown here with its context. Its cognate antigen has yet to be identified. Base quality data are lacking; no much larger clone is found one base away. Each collaborating institution followed its own protocols to collect whole blood in K2EDTA tubes. For TCRbeta analysis, collaborators shipped samples as frozen whole blood, isolated PBMCs, or DNA extracted from either of those sample types. The source of the sample is a study of blood T cell repertoires in COVID-19 (dated by TCRdb to 2020 to 2021). As for the study more broadly: Collaborator samples came from the United States, Italy and Spain and covered acute and convalescent phases of COVID-19. The prospective study material was composed of cDNA or gDNA derived from T cells, B-cell-depleted T cells, or PBMCs. Sample metadata almost always included a de-identified subject ID, COVID-19 status, age in years and sex. Where HLA class I and class II types were available, the types were taken from metadata supplied by the sample provider, not from assay-based typing. The dataset comprised deeply sampled blood TCRbeta repertoires from subjects exposed to, actively infected with, or recovered from COVID-19. The samples were drawn from two sources: the first 160 participants of the ongoing ImmuneRACE study, and over 950 subjects contributed by 6 global collaborators. The repertoires were made available in a free public database intended to serve as a resource for research on the immune response to SARS-CoV-2. What the study reported, not specific to this receptor: The quantity of clinical and demographic metadata differed by source and by participant and was supplied without curation.

TCRbeta CDR3 regions were amplified from genomic DNA by means of the immunoSEQ Assay, a bias-controlled multiplex PCR. The study's processing was this. The number of nucleated cells in each sample was estimated from the amplification of reference gene primers within the assay. To quantify the absolute abundance of each unique TCRbeta CDR3 rearrangement, sequence reads were collapsed and filtered. For each sample, productive Simpson clonality was calculated as the square root of Simpson's diversity index over productive rearrangements. TCRdb obtained this table from immuneACCESS and retained in-frame rearrangements with V and J assigned. These tables miss some clones; where compared with another copy, unresolved V genes account for less than half of the shortfall, and the remainder is unexplained. That table supplies the V and J calls and clone size; D and trimming were determined from the DNA. Here the sample has about 210,000 clones; approximately 83% occur a single time. The ten largest clones take up around 2.3% of the sample.

Taken from the germline V gene, the CDR1 and CDR2 loops are SGHRS and YFSETQ. The CDR3 spans 17 residues, from the cysteine through the phenylalanine. CDR3 DNA is the only sequence kept; it has 51 bases, read in frame from the first base. Germline trimming amounts to 3 bases on V and 1 base on J, with 11 as the count of junction bases outside the gene matches. Rearrangement joined TRBV5-1 to TRBJ2-7; TRBD1 fits 9 bases in the junction. The sequence derives from a woman aged 40 to 50 with active or convalescent COVID-19. The sample was peripheral blood. The CDR3 has the sequence CASSSPIGGQGSYEQYF. The nucleotide sequence is given as TGCGCCAGCAGCTCGCCCATAGGGGGACAGGGTTCCTACGAGCAGTACTTC.